One sample yielded the 29 T cell receptor beta chains listed below, sequenced in a study of preoperative IRX-2 immunotherapy in early breast cancer. Treatment described: preoperative locoregional IRX-2 cytokine immunotherapy. Method: immunoSEQ multiplex PCR; TCRdb's copy keeps in-frame clones and lacks some. The top ten hold over 2% of the sample, which has roughly 99,000 clones, approximately 90% seen once. The sequences come from tumor tissue, collected after IRX-2 immunotherapy. These receptors came from a human donor with breast cancer.

The chain combines TRBV15 with TRBJ1-2, with TRBD1 matching over 8 bases. CDR1 LNHNV and CDR2 YYDKDF come from the germline V gene (reference sequence). V lost 1 base and J lost 8; bases outside the gene matches: 6. This CDR3 has 14 amino acids. The CDR3 here is CATSRGAGGAGYTF. CDR3 DNA: TGTGCCACCAGCAGAGGGGCAGGGGGCGCAGGCTACACCTTC.

The chain combines TRBV14 with TRBJ1-1; D gene unclear. Germline V gene sequence: CDR1 SGHDN, CDR2 FVKESK. The CDR3 extends over 12 amino acids. Trimming took off 6 bases at V and 3 bases at J, with 8 bases between the two ends. CDR3 residues: CASSRWDTEAFF. DNA for the CDR3: TGTGCCAGCAGTCGTTGGGACACTGAAGCTTTCTTT.

The V call is TRBV5-1, the J call TRBJ2-1; 8 positions agree with TRBD1. The CDR3 consists of 15 residues. From germline, CDR1 is SGHRS and CDR2 YFSETQ. Losses at the gene ends were 4 bases for V and 5 bases for J; bases not matched to a gene: 8. In DNA form, the CDR3 reads TGCGCCAGCAGCCTACAGGGGGAGTACCACAATGAGCAGTTCTTC. It translates to CASSLQGEYHNEQFF.

The CDR3 coding sequence is TGTGCCACCAGCAGAGGTGGCGGGCAGGGGGCAGGAAACACCATATATTTT. This translates into CATSRGGGQGAGNTIYF. The chain carries TRBV15 and TRBJ1-3; 8 nucleotides align to TRBD1. Trimming took 1 base from V and 4 from J; bases not matched to a gene: 9. CDR1 is LNHNV and CDR2 is YYDKDF in the germline V gene (reference sequence). The CDR3 is 17 amino acids.

The chain recombines TRBV5-1 with TRBJ2-7, with D perhaps TRBD1 (6 bases). Germline CDR1 SGHRS, CDR2 YFSETQ. This CDR3 is built from 14 residues. Trimming took off 3 bases at V and 3 bases at J, with 13 bases between the two ends. CDR3 residues: CASSSRGQIYEQYF. CDR3 sequence (DNA): TGCGCCAGCAGCTCCCGAGGACAGATCTACGAGCAGTACTTC. Complete variable domain (other parts from reference TRBV5-1 and TRBJ2-7): KAGVTQTPRYLIKTRGQQVTLSCSPISGHRSVSWYQQTPGQGLQFLFEYFSETQRNKGNFPGRFSGRQFSNSRSEMNVSTLELGDSALYLCASSSRGQIYEQYFGPGTRLTVT.

This chain connects TRBV10-3 to TRBJ1-4, with D tentatively TRBD1 (5 bases). The CDR3 consists of 19 residues. Per germline, CDR1 ENHRY and CDR2 SYGVKD. V lost 0 bases and J 0 bases, leaving 17 bases between the germline ends. The CDR3 here is CAISESGRQGAATNEKLFF. As DNA, the CDR3 is TGTGCCATCAGTGAGTCCGGGAGGCAGGGTGCTGCAACTAATGAAAAACTGTTTTTT.

The genes are TRBV6-4 and TRBJ2-1, with 7 positions matching TRBD2. This CDR3 spans 14 amino acids. CDR1 MRHNA and CDR2 SNTAGT come from the germline V gene. With V trimmed by 5 bases and J by 2 bases, 3 bases remained unmatched. Here the CDR3 DNA reads TGTGCCAGCAGTTACGGGACTACCTACAATGAGCAGTTCTTC. Its translation is CASSYGTTYNEQFF.

Turning to this clone: At one end the junction does not follow the germline gene, possibly because of a read error. V usage is TRBV6-8 and J usage is TRBJ2-1; a possible D gene is TRBD1 (6 bases). The germline V gene encodes CDR1 MNHGY and CDR2 SAAAGT. The CDR3 loop spans 15 amino acids. CDR3 DNA: TGTGCCAGCAGTGACTCCGGGACACCCTACAATGAGCAGTTCTTC. This gives the protein CASSDSGTPYNEQFF.

The chain uses TRBV14 and TRBJ2-5; a possible D gene is TRBD1 (6 bases). Germline V gives CDR1 SGHDN, CDR2 FVKESK. The CDR3 extends over 13 amino acids. V lost 5 bases to trimming and J lost 5 bases, with 12 bases between them. DNA for the CDR3: TGTGCCAGCAGCGCCAGGGGTTGGGAGACCCAGTACTTC. Translating it yields CASSARGWETQYF.

The J gene is TRBJ1-6, the V gene TRBV28; D not resolved. This CDR3 comprises 12 residues. V shed 7 bases and J shed 9 bases, with 10 bases lying between them. Looked up from germline, CDR1 is MDHEN and CDR2 is SYDVKM. CDR3 protein: CASKAPASPLHF. CDR3 nucleotide sequence: TGTGCCAGCAAAGCACCGGCTTCACCCCTCCACTTT.

This clone is medium-sized. The chain has TRBV11-3 and TRBJ2-1; 16 nucleotides line up with TRBD2. The V and J ends lost 5 bases and 7 bases, in that order; junction bases with no gene match: 5. CDR1 is SGHNT and CDR2 is YENEEA in the germline V gene. The length of the CDR3 is 16 residues. This CDR3 is CASSGTSGGARNEQFF. CDR3 DNA: TGTGCCAGCAGCGGGACTAGCGGGGGGGCAAGAAATGAGCAGTTCTTC.

J is TRBJ2-1 and V is TRBV19; D perhaps matches TRBD2 (6 bases). This CDR3 is 17 amino acids long. Germline V gene sequence: CDR1 LNHDA, CDR2 SQIVND (reference sequence). V shed 0 bases and J shed 3 bases, with 15 bases lying between them. The CDR3: CASSIELALPYYNEQFF. The CDR3 DNA reads as TGTGCCAGTAGTATAGAACTAGCCCTCCCTTACTACAATGAGCAGTTCTTC.

This rearrangement joins TRBV6-8 to TRBJ1-1; 7 positions agree with TRBD1. Germline loops: CDR1 MNHGY, CDR2 SAAAGT. V shed 10 bases, J shed 4 bases, and the junction held 9 bases outside the gene matches. This CDR3 spans 13 amino acids. CDR3 loop: CAIRRTGGTEAFF. The DNA for the CDR3 is TGTGCCATCAGACGGACAGGAGGCACTGAAGCTTTCTTT.

There are a few counts of this clone. The genes are TRBV11-3 and TRBJ2-3; a possible D gene is TRBD2 (6 bases). The CDR3 loop spans 14 amino acids. V gave up 7 bases and J gave up 0 bases, with 11 bases separating them. From germline, CDR1 is SGHNT and CDR2 YENEEA. CDR3 coding DNA: TGTGCCAGCAAATCGGGAGCTAGCACAGATACGCAGTATTTT. Translating gives CASKSGASTDTQYF.

This clone was counted a single time. V usage is TRBV19 and J usage is TRBJ2-1; 10 bases align to TRBD1. V shed 7 bases and J 8 bases; nucleotides not matched to a gene: 8. The CDR3 consists of 14 residues. CDR1 LNHDA and CDR2 SQIVND come from the germline V gene (reference sequence). The CDR3 region has the DNA TGTGCCAGTACCCCCGGGACAGGGGCACATGAGCAGTTCTTC. Translating gives CASTPGTGAHEQFF. The whole variable domain, remainder taken from reference TRBV19 and TRBJ2-1, is DGGITQSPKYLFRKEGQNVTLSCEQNLNHDAMYWYRQDPGQGLRLIYYSQIVNDFQKGDIAEGYSVSREKKESFPLTVTSAQKNPTAFYLCASTPGTGAHEQFFGPGTRLTVL.

The genes are TRBV6-8 and TRBJ1-1, with TRBD1 as a possible D gene (5 bases). Per the germline V gene, CDR1 is MNHGY and CDR2 is SAAAGT. The CDR3 has 15 amino acids. The V end was cut by 2 bases, the J end by 0 bases, with 10 bases between. CDR3 bases: TGTGCCAGCAGTTACGGGGGGAGCATGAACACTGAAGCTTTCTTT. Its translation is CASSYGGSMNTEAFF.

CDR3 sequence reads: CSVVRGAGNTEAFF. The CDR3, as DNA: TGCAGCGTGGTACGAGGGGCTGGGAACACTGAAGCTTTCTTT. This chain joins TRBV29-1 and TRBJ1-1; D may be TRBD1 (5 bases). The CDR3 contains 14 residues. Germline V gene lookup returns CDR1 SQVTM and CDR2 ANQGSEA. Deletions cut 6 bases from V and 1 base from J, with 15 bases between.

This chain uses TRBV12-5 with TRBJ2-1; D call uncertain. V was trimmed by 0 bases and J by 5 bases, leaving 5 bases between them. Germline CDR1 reads LGHNT; CDR2 reads FRNRAP. There are 13 residues in the CDR3. This CDR3 is CASGLVNNNEQFF. In DNA form, the CDR3 reads TGTGCTAGTGGTTTGGTAAATAACAATGAGCAGTTCTTC.

V gene TRBV10-3 combines with J gene TRBJ1-5; D uncertain. The V end lost 0 bases, the J end lost 7 bases, and 7 bases lay between the germline ends. Germline V gives CDR1 ENHRY, CDR2 SYGVKD. The CDR3 loop spans 13 amino acids. CDR3 bases: TGTGCCATCAGTGAGTCAGTGGGGCAGCCCCAGCATTTT. Residues: CAISESVGQPQHF.

The chain joins TRBV5-1 to TRBJ1-3; weak D call: TRBD1 (5 bases). The germline gives CDR1 SGHRS, CDR2 YFSETQ. V gave up 1 base and J gave up 2 bases, with 10 bases separating them. This CDR3 spans 15 amino acids. This CDR3 reads CASSLQGGAGNTIYF. CDR3 sequence (DNA): TGCGCCAGCAGCTTGCAGGGTGGCGCTGGAAACACCATATATTTT.

The chain is built from TRBV19 and TRBJ1-2; no definite D call. Germline loops: CDR1 LNHDA, CDR2 SQIVND (reference sequence). The CDR3 has 13 residues. Trimming pared 0 bases from V and 8 bases from J, leaving 10 bases between. This CDR3 is CASSIDRRYGYTF. The CDR3, as DNA: TGTGCCAGTAGTATAGACAGGAGGTACGGCTACACCTTC.

Points on this clone: Mismatch with germline at one junction end may stem from a read error. This chain connects TRBV6-4 to TRBJ2-7; D gene uncertain. Germline V lookup: CDR1 MRHNA, CDR2 SNTAGT. The CDR3 consists of 11 residues. The CDR3 DNA is TGTGCCATCAGTGAGTCGGTCGAGCAGTACTTC. Encoded protein: CAISESVEQYF.

The chain carries TRBV29-1 and TRBJ1-1; D is possibly TRBD1 (5 bases). Looked up from germline, CDR1 is SQVTM and CDR2 is ANQGSEA. The CDR3 runs to 13 residues. V was trimmed by 6 bases and J by 6 bases, leaving 17 bases between them. CDR3 DNA: TGCAGCGTGCCCCCGCAAAGAGGGGCTGAAGCTTTCTTT. It yields the protein CSVPPQRGAEAFF.

This rearrangement joins TRBV5-1 to TRBJ2-1; TRBD1 aligns across 8 bases. The germline V gene has CDR1 SGHRS and CDR2 YFSETQ. The CDR3 sequence is 17 residues long. Trimming at V came to 5 bases and at J to 5 bases, leaving 15 bases not matched to a gene. This chain's CDR3 is CASRLIPGTGPNNEQFF. The CDR3 coding sequence is TGCGCCAGCAGGCTAATACCCGGGACAGGACCCAACAATGAGCAGTTCTTC.

The chain recombines TRBV2 with TRBJ2-5; TRBD2 aligns across 7 bases. This CDR3 is 13 amino acids long. Trimming cost V 11 bases and J 4 bases; bases outside gene matches: 10. Germline V gene data show CDR1 as SNHLY and CDR2 as FYNNEI. DNA for the CDR3: TGTGCCGCGACCCTGGCTAGCGGAGAGACCCAGTACTTC. It codes for CAATLASGETQYF.

The J gene is TRBJ2-3, the V gene TRBV2; D not certain. The CDR3 is 12 residues long. Trimming took off 3 bases at V and 14 bases at J, with 15 bases between the two ends. Germline loops: CDR1 SNHLY, CDR2 FYNNEI. CDR3 DNA sequence: TGTGCCAGCAGTGACGGCGGTTTAAAAGGGTATTTT. It codes for CASSDGGLKGYF.

The sample holds one count of this clone. This rearrangement joins TRBV18 to TRBJ1-1, with a weak D call TRBD1 (5 bases). Trimming left V 3 bases short and J 1 base short, with 15 bases between. Germline CDR1 reads KGHSH; CDR2 reads LQKENI. This CDR3 has 16 residues. CDR3 amino acids: CASSPRRGGSNTEAFF. The CDR3 nucleotides are TGTGCCAGCTCACCGCGAAGGGGAGGCTCGAACACTGAAGCTTTCTTT. The variable domain in full, with the rest retrieved from reference TRBV18 and TRBJ1-1, is NAGVMQNPRHLVRRRGQEARLRCSPMKGHSHVYWYRQLPEEGLKFMVYLQKENIIDESGMPKERFSAEFPKEGPSILRIQQVVRGDSAAYFCASSPRRGGSNTEAFFGQGTRLTVV.

The CDR3 DNA follows: TGTGCCATCAGTGAGTCTAAGGGATCCAACGAGCAGTACTTC. This sequence encodes CAISESKGSNEQYF. The gene calls are TRBV10-3 and TRBJ2-7; D gene unclear. This CDR3 comprises 14 residues. Trimming left V 0 bases short and J 5 bases short, with 11 bases between. Germline V lookup: CDR1 ENHRY, CDR2 SYGVKD.

The rearrangement links TRBV25-1 to TRBJ1-1, with a weak D call TRBD1 (6 bases). This CDR3 is 13 amino acids long. CDR1 is MGHDK and CDR2 is SYGVNS in the germline V gene. V lost 6 bases and J 5 bases, leaving 13 bases between the germline ends. The CDR3 spells CASSDRWITEAFF. CDR3 bases: TGTGCCAGCAGCGACAGGTGGATAACTGAAGCTTTCTTT.